One sample yielded the 30 T cell receptor beta chains listed below, sequenced in a study of blood T cell repertoires in COVID-19. The repertoire was sequenced with immunoSEQ multiplex PCR; TCRdb's copy has only in-frame clones and lacks some. The sample lists 45,000 or so clones; over 70% were seen once. Sample: peripheral blood. The source is a man aged 65 to 85 with acute or convalescent COVID-19.

The chain recombines TRBV4-2 with TRBJ2-5, with 7 bases identical to TRBD2. The CDR3 is 16 residues long. The V gene's germline CDR1 is LGHNA and CDR2 YNFKEQ. J gave up 4 bases and V 4 bases, and 12 bases lay outside the gene matches. This CDR3 reads CASSPTGGNPRETQYF. The DNA of the CDR3 is TGTGCCAGCAGCCCCACGGGGGGAAACCCCAGAGAGACCCAGTACTTC.

The genes are TRBV5-1 and TRBJ1-2; 10 nucleotides line up with TRBD1. V lost 2 bases, J lost 5 bases, and 6 bases stayed unmatched. CDR1 and CDR2 from the germline V gene are SGHRS and YFSETQ. This CDR3 contains 15 residues. The CDR3 loop reads CASSLTGTGEYGYTF. The CDR3 DNA reads TGCGCCAGCAGCTTAACCGGGACAGGGGAGTATGGCTACACCTTC.

The chain carries TRBV28 and TRBJ1-4, with no clear D. This CDR3 comprises 16 residues. With 6 bases removed from V and 0 bases from J, the gap between germline ends came to 14 bases. From germline, CDR1 is MDHEN and CDR2 SYDVKM. The CDR3: CASSPRRTATNEKLFF. CDR3 nucleotide sequence: TGTGCCAGCAGCCCCCGACGGACTGCAACTAATGAAAAACTGTTTTTT.

The gene calls are TRBV3-1 (or the pseudogene TRBV3-2) and TRBJ2-2, with D tentatively TRBD2 (6 bases). The CDR3 loop spans 14 amino acids. V was trimmed by 5 bases and J by 5 bases, leaving 12 bases between them. The germline gives CDR1 LGHDT, CDR2 YNNKEL (reference sequence). CDR3 coding DNA: TGTGCCAGCAGCTCCGTACGGGAGACCGGGGAGCTGTTTTTT. Amino acid sequence: CASSSVRETGELFF.

The rearrangement uses TRBV4-3 and TRBJ1-1; D not resolved. Germline V gives CDR1 LGHNA, CDR2 YSLEER. Between the trimmed V and J ends, which lost 0 bases and 5 bases, there was a span of 7 bases. CDR3 length equals 13 residues. The CDR3 here is CASSQELVTEAFF. The CDR3 nucleotides read TGCGCCAGCAGCCAAGAATTAGTAACTGAAGCTTTCTTT.

This clone has more than one count but fewer than ten. The rearrangement links TRBV11-2 to TRBJ1-5; 9 bases are shared with TRBD1. The germline CDR1 and CDR2 sequences are SGHAT and FQNNGV. V lost 3 bases to trimming and J lost 4 bases; unmatched junction nucleotides: 4. The CDR3 has 15 residues. In DNA, the CDR3 is TGTGCCAGCAGCTTGTACAGGGGGCCTAATCAGCCCCAGCATTTT. Translating gives CASSLYRGPNQPQHF.

The J gene is TRBJ2-5, the V gene TRBV14, with D perhaps matching TRBD2 (5 bases). The length of the CDR3 is 17 residues. Germline V CDR1 and CDR2: SGHDN, FVKESK. V lost 4 bases and J lost 2, with 20 bases in between. This CDR3 is CASSRLRGPKAQETQYF. As DNA, the CDR3 is TGTGCCAGCAGCCGCCTCCGGGGTCCAAAGGCGCAAGAGACCCAGTACTTC.

The chain recombines TRBV11-1 with TRBJ2-4; 7 bases fit TRBD1. The V and J ends lost 1 base and 0 bases, in that order; junction bases with no gene match: 3. Germline V lookup: CDR1 SGHAT, CDR2 FQDESV (reference sequence). The CDR3 loop spans 16 amino acids. The CDR3 region is CASSLEGGLAKNIQYF. In DNA, the CDR3 is TGTGCCAGCAGCTTAGAAGGGGGCTTAGCCAAAAACATTCAGTACTTC.

The rearrangement links TRBV9 to TRBJ1-2; 7 bases are a match to TRBD1. Germline CDR1 SGDLS, CDR2 YYNGEE. The V gene end was trimmed by 3 bases and the J gene end by 8 bases; junction bases not matched to a gene: 16. The CDR3 sequence is 16 residues long. The DNA of the CDR3 is TGTGCCAGCAGCGGTCAGGCTGACAGGGTCCTTAGGGGCTACACCTTC. Translation: CASSGQADRVLRGYTF.

V is TRBV7-9 and J is TRBJ1-4; TRBD1 agrees at 9 bases. The CDR3 has 14 amino acids. The V gene's germline CDR1 is SEHNR and CDR2 FQNEAQ (reference sequence). Trimming at V came to 6 bases and at J to 7 bases, leaving 6 bases not matched to a gene. The CDR3 loop reads CASRVTGGGEKLFF. The CDR3 DNA reads as TGTGCCAGCAGGGTTACAGGGGGCGGTGAAAAACTGTTTTTT.

In DNA, the CDR3 is TGTGCCAGCAGGGGGACACACAATCAGCCCCAGCATTTT. It encodes CASRGTHNQPQHF. This chain joins TRBV12-3 or TRBV12-4 and TRBJ1-5, with D perhaps TRBD1 (6 bases). The CDR3 consists of 13 residues. Trimming took 6 bases from V and 3 from J, leaving 9 bases between them.

V gene TRBV5-6 combines with J gene TRBJ2-7, with D hard to call. This CDR3 has 13 residues. Germline CDR1 is SGHDT and CDR2 is YYEEEE. Trimming removed 0 bases from V and 5 bases from J, with 9 bases in between. CDR3 loop: CASSLGRRDEQYF. The DNA of the CDR3 is TGTGCCAGCAGCTTGGGCCGTAGAGACGAGCAGTACTTC.

The rearrangement links TRBV11-2 to TRBJ1-2, with 7 bases matching TRBD1. Germline V lookup: CDR1 SGHAT, CDR2 FQNNGV. This CDR3 contains 12 residues. The V segment lost 4 bases and the J segment 5 bases; nucleotides outside the gene matches: 1. Here the CDR3 reads CASSSRGYGYTF. The CDR3 DNA is TGTGCCAGCAGCTCCAGGGGGTATGGCTACACCTTC.

This chain joins TRBV29-1 and TRBJ1-2; D is possibly TRBD1 (6 bases). V lost 0 bases to trimming and J lost 6 bases, with 20 bases between them. Germline V gene sequence: CDR1 SQVTM, CDR2 ANQGSEA. This CDR3 has 16 amino acids. Here the CDR3 reads CSVEDHSGRGLNGYTF. DNA for the CDR3: TGCAGCGTTGAAGATCATTCTGGCAGGGGATTGAATGGCTACACCTTC.

As to this clone: The sample carries other DNA sequences with the same CDR3. The rearrangement links TRBV7-8 to TRBJ2-5; weak D call: TRBD2 (7 bases). CDR1 SGHVS and CDR2 FQNEAQ come from the germline V gene. This CDR3 is 14 amino acids long. V lost 4 bases to trimming and J lost 5 bases, with 14 bases between them. The CDR3 region has the DNA TGTGCCAGCAGCTCCACGGGGGGCCGGGAGACCCAGTACTTC. Translating it yields CASSSTGGRETQYF.

The chain employs TRBV2 and TRBJ1-2, with D hard to call. In germline, CDR1 is SNHLY, CDR2 FYNNEI. The CDR3 is 11 amino acids. Between the trimmed V and J ends, which lost 11 bases and 6 bases, there was a span of 13 bases. DNA for the CDR3: TGTGCCGGGAGGTTGGCCGATGGCTACACCTTC. Protein: CAGRLADGYTF.

The chain links TRBV4-3 to TRBJ1-5; TRBD1 matches at 7 bases. Germline lookup yields CDR1 LGHNA and CDR2 YSLEER. This CDR3 comprises 14 residues. Unmatched junction bases numbered 4, after V lost 4 bases and J lost 4 bases. The CDR3 sequence is CASSLWTGNQPQHF. Written as DNA, the CDR3 is TGCGCCAGCAGCCTATGGACAGGAAATCAGCCCCAGCATTTT.

The gene calls are TRBV5-4 and TRBJ2-7, with 9 bases matching TRBD1. The CDR3 runs to 14 residues. With 0 bases clipped from V and 7 bases from J, the junction kept 5 bases outside the gene matches. Per germline, CDR1 SGHNT and CDR2 YYREEE (reference sequence). The CDR3 DNA reads as TGTGCCAGCAGCTTGGACAGGGGGCATAGGGAGCAGTACTTC. Its translation: CASSLDRGHREQYF.

V is TRBV19 and J is TRBJ1-5; the match to TRBD1 covers 11 bases. CDR1 and CDR2 from the germline V gene are LNHDA and SQIVND (reference sequence). V was pared by 3 bases and J by 5 bases, with 3 bases of the junction left unmatched. This CDR3 is built from 15 residues. This CDR3 is CASSMDRGLDQPQHF. The CDR3 DNA reads TGTGCCAGTAGTATGGACAGGGGGCTGGATCAGCCCCAGCATTTT.

The chain joins TRBV18 to TRBJ1-4; 8 bases are shared with TRBD1. The CDR3 is made up of 14 amino acids. The V and J ends lost 6 bases and 8 bases, in that order; junction bases with no gene match: 8. Germline loops: CDR1 KGHSH, CDR2 LQKENI. CDR3 protein: CASSRTGLDEKLFF. CDR3 nucleotide sequence: TGTGCCAGCTCTCGGACAGGGCTTGACGAAAAACTGTTTTTT.

V is TRBV6-2 or TRBV6-3 and J is TRBJ1-2; tentatively, D is TRBD1 (5 bases). Germline V gene sequence: CDR1 MNHEY, CDR2 SVGEGT. The CDR3 is 13 amino acids. Between the trimmed V and J ends, which lost 4 bases and 1 base, there was a span of 7 bases. CDR3 DNA: TGTGCCAGCAGTTTAGACAGTAACTATGGCTACACCTTC. It encodes CASSLDSNYGYTF.

In this sample, this clone turned up once. This chain joins TRBV4-1 and TRBJ1-1; D might be TRBD1 (6 bases). The CDR3 length is 15 residues. CDR1 is MGHRA, CDR2 YSYEKL, per germline. V shed 4 bases and J shed 0 bases, with 12 bases lying between them. Here the CDR3 reads CASSRDTPMNTEAFF. CDR3 coding DNA: TGCGCCAGCAGCCGGGACACCCCCATGAACACTGAAGCTTTCTTT.

The rearrangement uses TRBV5-1 and TRBJ1-1, with 7 bases identical to TRBD1. Germline assignment: CDR1 SGHRS and CDR2 YFSETQ. Germline trimming cut 7 bases from V and 1 base from J; bases unmatched to any gene: 10. This CDR3 has 15 amino acids. The CDR3 DNA reads as TGCGCCAGCGGCCGACAGGGCGCGAGGAACACTGAAGCTTTCTTT. This encodes CASGRQGARNTEAFF.

The rearrangement joins TRBV3-1 (or the pseudogene TRBV3-2) to TRBJ2-2; no clear D. Trimming cost V 1 base and J 0 bases, with 9 bases left between them. CDR1 LGHDT and CDR2 YNNKEL come from the germline V gene (reference sequence). The CDR3 runs 16 residues. CDR3 DNA sequence: TGTGCCAGCAGCCAAGGCCCAGTGACGAACACCGGGGAGCTGTTTTTT. It encodes CASSQGPVTNTGELFF.

This chain joins TRBV28 and TRBJ1-2; 8 bases map to TRBD1. Germline V gives CDR1 MDHEN, CDR2 SYDVKM. J gave up 2 bases and V 5 bases, and 1 base lay outside the gene matches. This CDR3 has 13 residues. Here the CDR3 reads CASSRDRNYGYTF. CDR3 in DNA: TGTGCCAGCAGTCGGGACAGGAACTATGGCTACACCTTC.

J is TRBJ2-7 and V is TRBV7-9, with D unresolved. This CDR3 contains 13 residues. Germline assignment: CDR1 SEHNR and CDR2 FQNEAQ (reference sequence). V was cut by 5 bases and J by 6 bases, with 14 bases left in between. The CDR3 coding sequence is TGTGCCAGCAGCCAAGATTACCGCAGCGAGCAGTACTTC. This gives the protein CASSQDYRSEQYF. Filled out from reference TRBV7-9 and TRBJ2-7, the complete variable domain reads DTGVSQNPRHKITKRGQNVTFRCDPISEHNRLYWYRQTLGQGPEFLTYFQNEAQLEKSRLLSDRFSAERPKGSFSTLEIQRTEQGDSAMYLCASSQDYRSEQYFGPGTRLTVT.

V usage is TRBV7-2 and J usage is TRBJ1-6, with 7 bases fitting TRBD1. The CDR3 totals 15 residues. Germline V gives CDR1 SGHTA, CDR2 FQGNSA. Trimming took 7 bases from V and 4 from J; bases not matched to a gene: 7. The CDR3 reads CASTPGQWYNSPLHF. The CDR3 nucleotides read TGTGCCAGCACCCCGGGACAGTGGTATAATTCACCCCTCCACTTT.

The chain employs TRBV5-1 and TRBJ2-7; 10 nucleotides line up with TRBD2. The V gene's germline CDR1 is SGHRS and CDR2 YFSETQ. The ends lost 1 base at V and 7 bases at J; junction bases unmatched: 8. This CDR3 is 15 amino acids long. The CDR3 loop reads CASSLRVAGGDEQYF. The CDR3 DNA follows: TGCGCCAGCAGCTTGAGGGTAGCGGGGGGTGATGAGCAGTACTTC. Filled out from reference TRBV5-1 and TRBJ2-7, the complete variable domain reads KAGVTQTPRYLIKTRGQQVTLSCSPISGHRSVSWYQQTPGQGLQFLFEYFSETQRNKGNFPGRFSGRQFSNSRSEMNVSTLELGDSALYLCASSLRVAGGDEQYFGPGTRLTVT.

The rearrangement links TRBV6-6 to TRBJ2-2, with TRBD2 matching 7 bases. The CDR3 contains 15 residues. Germline V gene lookup returns CDR1 MNHNY and CDR2 SVGAGI (reference sequence). V lost 0 bases, J lost 4 bases, and 2 bases stayed unmatched. CDR3 bases: TGTGCCAGCAGTTACTCGGGGGGGGGCACCGGGGAGCTGTTTTTT. This encodes CASSYSGGGTGELFF.

This sequence joins TRBV2 and TRBJ1-5; 9 bases map to TRBD1. After removal of 9 bases from V and 0 bases from J, the junction contained 9 bases not matched to a gene. Per germline, CDR1 SNHLY and CDR2 FYNNEI. This CDR3 comprises 16 residues. The CDR3 loop reads CASKRQGGNSNQPQHF. The CDR3 nucleotides are TGTGCCAGTAAGAGACAGGGGGGGAATAGCAATCAGCCCCAGCATTTT.